Below, 4 T cell receptor beta chains from the same sample are listed, as sequenced in a study of blood T cells in healthy people across ages. A second PCR of 7 to 11 cycles used a sample-barcoded 5' primer and a J-beta primer mix. Each CDR3 protein is one row after TCRdb ran MiXCR on the 5' RACE reads. The table has roughly 640,000 distinct CDR3 sequences, about 28% seen once. The specimen was blood. The receptors were sampled from a woman aged 80 or older in good health.

There are a few counts of this clonotype. This sequence joins TRBV20-1 and TRBJ1-1; D remains unclear. CDR3 length: 13 amino acids. Germline V CDR1 and CDR2: DFQATT, SNEGSKA (reference sequence). The V gene lost 4 bases and the J gene lost 0 bases, with 9 bases spanning the gap. CDR3 bases: TGCAGTGCTACACACTCCATGAACACTGAAGCTTTCTTT. Encoded protein: CSATHSMNTEAFF.

Points on this clonotype: One end of the junction fails to match germline, which may point to a read error. The rearrangement joins TRBV7-9 to TRBJ1-1; a weak D match, TRBD1 (5 bases). Germline V gene lookup returns CDR1 SEHNR and CDR2 FQNEAQ (reference sequence). CDR3 size: 14 residues. The CDR3 nucleotides read TGTGCCAGCAGCTTAGAAGGGGCGGACACTGGAGCTTTCTTT. Amino acid sequence: CASSLEGADTGAFF.

This clonotype was detected only a few times. This may be a read error, as it is one base from a much larger clone. The chain has TRBV5-1 and TRBJ2-7; D remains ambiguous. Germline CDR1 SGHRS, CDR2 YFSETQ. The V end was cut by 1 base, the J end by 7 bases, with 18 bases between. The CDR3 spans 15 residues. The CDR3 reads CASSLLDPSYNEQYF. The CDR3 DNA follows: TGCGCCAGCAGCTTGCTGGACCCTTCCTACAATGAGCAGTACTTC.

This clonotype came up many times. The V and J genes are TRBV7-2 and TRBJ1-4; the D gene is possibly TRBD1 (6 bases). V was cut by 1 base and J by 3 bases, with 9 bases left in between. Germline lookup yields CDR1 SGHTA and CDR2 FQGNSA. The CDR3 runs 15 residues. CDR3 amino acids: CASSLVRGPNEKLFF. CDR3 nucleotide sequence: TGTGCCAGCAGCTTAGTCAGGGGCCCTAATGAAAAACTGTTTTTT.